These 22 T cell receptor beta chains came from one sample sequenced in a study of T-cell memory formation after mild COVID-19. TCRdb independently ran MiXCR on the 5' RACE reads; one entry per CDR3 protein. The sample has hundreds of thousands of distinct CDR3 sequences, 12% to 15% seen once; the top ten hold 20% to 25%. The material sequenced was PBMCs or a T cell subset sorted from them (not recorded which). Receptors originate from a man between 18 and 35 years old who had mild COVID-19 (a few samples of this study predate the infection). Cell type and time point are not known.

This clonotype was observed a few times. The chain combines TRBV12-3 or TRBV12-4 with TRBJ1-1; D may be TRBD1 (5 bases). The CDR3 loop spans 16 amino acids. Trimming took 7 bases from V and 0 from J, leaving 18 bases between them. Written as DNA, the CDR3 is TGTGCCAGCACCGTTAACCCGACAGCGATGAACACTGAAGCTTTCTTT. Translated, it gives CASTVNPTAMNTEAFF.

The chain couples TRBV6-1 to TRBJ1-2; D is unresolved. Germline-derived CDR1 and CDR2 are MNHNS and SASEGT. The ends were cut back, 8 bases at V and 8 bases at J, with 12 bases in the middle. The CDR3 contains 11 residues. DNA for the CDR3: TGTGCCAGCTCTAACCCGACAGGCTACACCTTC. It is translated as CASSNPTGYTF.

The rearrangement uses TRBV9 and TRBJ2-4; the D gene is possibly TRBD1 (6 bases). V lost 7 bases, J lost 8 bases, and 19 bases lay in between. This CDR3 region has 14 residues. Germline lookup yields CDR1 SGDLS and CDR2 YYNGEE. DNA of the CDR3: TGTGCCAGCGGGGGCGCAGGGGTTCGGGACATTCAGTACTTC. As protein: CASGGAGVRDIQYF.

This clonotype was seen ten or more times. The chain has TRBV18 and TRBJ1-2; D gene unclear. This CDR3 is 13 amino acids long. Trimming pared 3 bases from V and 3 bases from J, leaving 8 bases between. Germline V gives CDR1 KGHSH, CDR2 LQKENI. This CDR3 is CASSPTLHYGYTF. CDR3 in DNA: TGTGCCAGCTCACCGACTCTACACTATGGCTACACCTTC.

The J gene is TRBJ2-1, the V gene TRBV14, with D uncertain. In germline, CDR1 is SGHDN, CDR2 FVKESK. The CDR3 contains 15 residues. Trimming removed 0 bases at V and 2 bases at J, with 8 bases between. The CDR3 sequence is CASSQESSAYNEQFF. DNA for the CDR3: TGTGCCAGCAGCCAAGAGTCCAGCGCCTACAATGAGCAGTTCTTC.

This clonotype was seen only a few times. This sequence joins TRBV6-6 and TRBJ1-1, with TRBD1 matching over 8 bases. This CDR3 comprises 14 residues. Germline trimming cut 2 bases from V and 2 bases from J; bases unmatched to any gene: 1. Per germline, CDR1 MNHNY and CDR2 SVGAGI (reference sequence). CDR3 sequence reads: CASSYQGANTEAFF. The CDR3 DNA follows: TGTGCCAGCAGTTACCAGGGGGCAAACACTGAAGCTTTCTTT.

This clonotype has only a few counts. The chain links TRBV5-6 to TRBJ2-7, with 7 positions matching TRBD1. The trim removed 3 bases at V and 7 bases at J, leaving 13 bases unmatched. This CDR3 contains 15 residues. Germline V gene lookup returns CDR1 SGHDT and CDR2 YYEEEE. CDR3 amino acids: CASSSTGTQLGEQYF. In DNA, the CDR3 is TGTGCCAGCAGCTCGACAGGGACCCAACTGGGGGAGCAGTACTTC.

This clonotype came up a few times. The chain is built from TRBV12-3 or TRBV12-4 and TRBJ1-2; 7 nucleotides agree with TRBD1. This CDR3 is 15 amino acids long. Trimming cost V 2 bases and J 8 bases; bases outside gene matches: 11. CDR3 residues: CASSLQVQGKDGYTF. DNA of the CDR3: TGTGCCAGCAGTTTACAAGTACAGGGGAAGGACGGCTACACCTTC.

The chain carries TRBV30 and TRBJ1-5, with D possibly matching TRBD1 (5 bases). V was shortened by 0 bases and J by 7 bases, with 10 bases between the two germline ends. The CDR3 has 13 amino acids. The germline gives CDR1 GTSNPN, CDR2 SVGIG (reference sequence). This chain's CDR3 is CAWSVQGDQPQHF. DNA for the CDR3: TGTGCCTGGAGTGTACAAGGGGACCAGCCCCAGCATTTT.

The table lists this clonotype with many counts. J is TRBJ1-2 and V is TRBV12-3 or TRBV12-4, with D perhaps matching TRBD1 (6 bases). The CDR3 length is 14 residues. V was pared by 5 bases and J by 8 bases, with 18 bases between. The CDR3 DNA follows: TGTGCCAGCAGTCCGGGGGGTTCCGGGGGCGGCTACACCTTC. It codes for CASSPGGSGGGYTF.

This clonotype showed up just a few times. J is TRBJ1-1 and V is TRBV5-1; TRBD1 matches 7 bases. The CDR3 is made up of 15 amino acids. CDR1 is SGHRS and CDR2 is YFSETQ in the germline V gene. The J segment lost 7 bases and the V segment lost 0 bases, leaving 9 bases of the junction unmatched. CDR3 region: CASSLAVSGGFEAFF. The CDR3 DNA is TGCGCCAGCAGCTTGGCGGTTTCAGGGGGATTTGAAGCTTTCTTT. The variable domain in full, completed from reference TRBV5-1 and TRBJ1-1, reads KAGVTQTPRYLIKTRGQQVTLSCSPISGHRSVSWYQQTPGQGLQFLFEYFSETQRNKGNFPGRFSGRQFSNSRSEMNVSTLELGDSALYLCASSLAVSGGFEAFFGQGTRLTVV.

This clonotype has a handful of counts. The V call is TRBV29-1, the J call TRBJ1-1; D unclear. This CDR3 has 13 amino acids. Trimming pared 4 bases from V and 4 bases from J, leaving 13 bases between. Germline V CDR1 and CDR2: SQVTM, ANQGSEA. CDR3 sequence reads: CSVGEGLGTEAFF. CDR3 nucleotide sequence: TGCAGCGTTGGAGAAGGCTTGGGCACTGAAGCTTTCTTT.

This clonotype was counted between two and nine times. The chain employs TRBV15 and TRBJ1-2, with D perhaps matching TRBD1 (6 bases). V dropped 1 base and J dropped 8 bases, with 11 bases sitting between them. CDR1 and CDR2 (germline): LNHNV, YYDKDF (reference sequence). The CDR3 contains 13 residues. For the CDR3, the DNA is TGTGCCACCAGCAGAGGACAGGCGGAGGGCTACACCTTC. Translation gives CATSRGQAEGYTF.

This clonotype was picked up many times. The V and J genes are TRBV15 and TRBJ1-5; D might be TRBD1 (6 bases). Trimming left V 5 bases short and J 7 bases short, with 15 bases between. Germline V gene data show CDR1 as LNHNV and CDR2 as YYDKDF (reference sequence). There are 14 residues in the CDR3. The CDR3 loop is CATSGTGSRQPQHF. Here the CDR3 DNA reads TGTGCCACCAGCGGTACAGGGTCACGGCAGCCCCAGCATTTT.

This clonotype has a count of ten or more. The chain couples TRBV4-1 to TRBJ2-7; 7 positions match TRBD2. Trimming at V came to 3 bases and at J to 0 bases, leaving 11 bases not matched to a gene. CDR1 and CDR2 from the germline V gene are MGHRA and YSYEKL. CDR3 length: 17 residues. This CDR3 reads CASSHPGGGRPSYEQYF. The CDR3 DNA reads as TGCGCCAGCAGCCACCCCGGCGGGGGACGGCCCTCCTACGAGCAGTACTTC.

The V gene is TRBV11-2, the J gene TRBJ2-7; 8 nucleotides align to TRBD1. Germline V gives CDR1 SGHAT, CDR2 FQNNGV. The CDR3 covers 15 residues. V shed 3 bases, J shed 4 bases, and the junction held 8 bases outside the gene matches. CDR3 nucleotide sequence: TGTGCCAGCAGCTTTGGGATTACAGGGGGTTACGAGCAGTACGTC. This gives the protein CASSFGITGGYEQYV.

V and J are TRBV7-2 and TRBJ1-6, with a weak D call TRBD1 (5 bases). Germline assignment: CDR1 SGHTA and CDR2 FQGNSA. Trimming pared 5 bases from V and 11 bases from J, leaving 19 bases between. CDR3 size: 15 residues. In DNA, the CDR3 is TGTGCCAGCAGCCTAGATTGGGGCAAAAGGGCACCCCTCCACTTT. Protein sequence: CASSLDWGKRAPLHF.

CDR3 protein: CATSDTPGRPIVRTNEKLFF. In DNA form, the CDR3 reads TGTGCCACCAGTGATACACCGGGACGGCCCATCGTACGGACTAATGAAAAACTGTTTTTT. The V call is TRBV24-1, the J call TRBJ1-4, with D perhaps TRBD1 (5 bases). CDR1 and CDR2 (germline): KGHDR, SFDVKD. The V and J ends lost 3 bases and 2 bases respectively, with 24 bases between them. The CDR3 spans 20 residues.

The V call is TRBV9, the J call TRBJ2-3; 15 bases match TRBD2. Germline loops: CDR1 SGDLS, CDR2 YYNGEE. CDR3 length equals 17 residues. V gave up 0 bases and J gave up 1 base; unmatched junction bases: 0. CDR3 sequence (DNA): TGTGCCAGCAGCGTAGGGACTAGCGGGGGGGGCACAGATACGCAGTATTTT. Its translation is CASSVGTSGGGTDTQYF.

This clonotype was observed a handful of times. The CDR3: CSALSPGQGHYEQYF. The CDR3 nucleotides are TGCAGTGCTTTGTCGCCGGGACAGGGGCACTACGAGCAGTACTTC. The V gene is TRBV20-1, the J gene TRBJ2-7; 10 nucleotides align to TRBD1. The germline V gene encodes CDR1 DFQATT and CDR2 SNEGSKA (reference sequence). V gave up 5 bases and J gave up 3 bases; unmatched junction bases: 10. The CDR3 has 15 residues.

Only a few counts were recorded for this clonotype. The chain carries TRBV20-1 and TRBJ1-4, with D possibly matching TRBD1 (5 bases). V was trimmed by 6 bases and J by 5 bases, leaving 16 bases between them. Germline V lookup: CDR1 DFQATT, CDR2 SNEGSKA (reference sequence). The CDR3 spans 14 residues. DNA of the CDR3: TGCAGTGCCCGCGGAGGGGCAAAGAATGAAAAACTGTTTTTT. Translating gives CSARGGAKNEKLFF.

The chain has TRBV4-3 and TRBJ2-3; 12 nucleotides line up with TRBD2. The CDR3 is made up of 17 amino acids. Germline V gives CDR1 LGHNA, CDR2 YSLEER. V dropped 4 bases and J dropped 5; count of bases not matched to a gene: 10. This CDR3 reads CASSRSRTSGALDTQYF. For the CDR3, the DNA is TGCGCCAGCAGCCGTTCCCGGACTAGCGGGGCCTTAGATACGCAGTATTTT.